This T cell receptor beta chain was profiled in a study of CD8 T cells in ankylosing spondylitis. V lost 6 bases and J lost 7, with 18 bases in between. The CDR3 extends over 13 amino acids. Germline V gene sequence: CDR1 DFQATT, CDR2 SNEGSKA (reference sequence). Overall study results and limits: What appeared characteristic of ankylosing spondylitis blood was a TCR beta motif of under 10 highly homologous variants. Reportedly, matched ankylosing spondylitis synovial fluid was significantly enriched for disease-linked clones.

This clonotype was seen ten or more times. The antigen is unknown. TCRdb ran MiXCR on the 5' RACE reads and lists one entry per CDR3 protein. The sample has about 130,000 distinct CDR3 sequences; over 10% are singletons. The clonotype originates from a female donor with ankylosing spondylitis or in good health (not recorded which). Sequences were obtained from blood, either unsorted or a sorted T cell fraction (not recorded which). The chain joins TRBV20-1 to TRBJ1-1; the D is unclear. The CDR3 loop reads CSAPNFGLGEAFF. CDR3 in DNA: TGCAGTGCCCCTAATTTCGGGCTGGGTGAAGCTTTCTTT.